These T cell receptor beta chains were read from a single sample in a study of T cell changes during pregnancy in multiple sclerosis. Using immunoSEQ multiplex PCR, the repertoire was profiled, and TCRdb retains in-frame clones only, with some absent. The table includes around 35,000 clones, approximately 92% detected once. This material consisted of CD4+ T cells from peripheral blood mononuclear cells, taken in the third trimester of pregnancy. The receptors originated from a female donor in good health, enrolled as a control in a pregnancy study. Both conserved end residues are part of each CDR3. Each record gives: CDR3 protein, CDR3 DNA, D gene, V gene, J gene, clone size. The D gene is left open where the match is weak. Part of the rows lack a size; the others show once, few, many or a class for expanded clones.

cdr3_aa: CASSSTGVTYEQYF; cdr3_nt: TGTGCCAGCAGTTCTACAGGGGTAACCTACGAGCAGTACTTC; d_call: TRBD1; v_call: TRBV6-6; j_call: TRBJ2-7; clone_size: NA
cdr3_aa: CASSFTSGVYNEQFF; cdr3_nt: TGTGCCAGCAGCTTTACCTCAGGGGTTTACAATGAGCAGTTCTTC; d_call: NA; v_call: TRBV11-2; j_call: TRBJ2-1; clone_size: NA
cdr3_aa: CASARGGGDTQYF; cdr3_nt: TGTGCCAGCGCGCGGGGGGGCGGAGATACGCAGTATTTT; d_call: TRBD2; v_call: TRBV28; j_call: TRBJ2-3; clone_size: NA
cdr3_aa: CASSPDRGYNEKLFF; cdr3_nt: TGTGCCAGCTCACCTGACAGGGGGTATAATGAAAAACTGTTTTTT; d_call: TRBD1; v_call: TRBV18; j_call: TRBJ1-4; clone_size: NA
cdr3_aa: CASSPTGADQPQHF; cdr3_nt: TGTGCCAGCAGCCCCACAGGGGCGGACCAGCCCCAGCATTTT; d_call: TRBD1; v_call: TRBV14; j_call: TRBJ1-5; clone_size: NA
cdr3_aa: CASSLEGGGGGNTQYF; cdr3_nt: TGCGCCAGCAGCTTGGAAGGGGGCGGAGGTGGGAATACGCAGTATTTT; d_call: TRBD1; v_call: TRBV5-1; j_call: TRBJ2-3; clone_size: NA
cdr3_aa: CASSLASTGGGNEKLFF; cdr3_nt: TGTGCCAGCAGCTTAGCGTCGACAGGGGGTGGTAATGAAAAACTGTTTTTT; d_call: TRBD1; v_call: TRBV7-2; j_call: TRBJ1-4; clone_size: NA
cdr3_aa: CASSIEYLTGELFF; cdr3_nt: TGTGCCAGTAGTATAGAATATCTAACCGGGGAGCTGTTTTTT; d_call: NA; v_call: TRBV19; j_call: TRBJ2-2; clone_size: NA
cdr3_aa: CASSSGTGITGELFF; cdr3_nt: TGCGCCAGCAGCTCGGGGACAGGGATCACCGGGGAGCTGTTTTTT; d_call: TRBD1; v_call: TRBV5-1; j_call: TRBJ2-2; clone_size: medium-sized
cdr3_aa: CASSLASGGAGDTQYF; cdr3_nt: TGTGCCAGCAGCTTAGCTAGCGGGGGGGCGGGGGATACGCAGTATTTT; d_call: TRBD2; v_call: TRBV11-2; j_call: TRBJ2-3; clone_size: NA
cdr3_aa: CASSLIGWGGGYNEQFF; cdr3_nt: TGTGCCAGCAGCTTAATTGGGTGGGGGGGAGGTTACAATGAGCAGTTCTTC; d_call: TRBD2; v_call: TRBV7-3; j_call: TRBJ2-1; clone_size: NA
cdr3_aa: CARGRGVNTEAFF; cdr3_nt: TGTGCCCGTGGAAGAGGAGTGAACACTGAAGCTTTCTTT; d_call: NA; v_call: TRBV2; j_call: TRBJ1-1; clone_size: NA
cdr3_aa: CASSPRTGQETQYF; cdr3_nt: TGCGCCAGCAGCCCGCGGACAGGACAAGAGACCCAGTACTTC; d_call: TRBD1; v_call: TRBV5-1; j_call: TRBJ2-5; clone_size: NA
cdr3_aa: CASSQQATGGEQYF; cdr3_nt: TGTGCCAGCAGCCAGCAGGCTACAGGGGGCGAGCAGTACTTC; d_call: TRBD1; v_call: TRBV14; j_call: TRBJ2-7; clone_size: once
cdr3_aa: CASSYTGQANEKLFF; cdr3_nt: TGTGCCAGCAGTTACACGGGACAGGCTAATGAAAAACTGTTTTTT; d_call: TRBD1; v_call: TRBV6-5; j_call: TRBJ1-4; clone_size: NA
cdr3_aa: CASSRDRGYNSPLHF; cdr3_nt: TGTGCCAGCAGCCGGGACAGGGGGTATAATTCACCCCTCCACTTT; d_call: TRBD1; v_call: TRBV7-6; j_call: TRBJ1-6; clone_size: once
cdr3_aa: CASSLYSSSSYEQYF; cdr3_nt: TGTGCCAGCAGCTTGTACAGCTCGAGCTCCTACGAGCAGTACTTC; d_call: NA; v_call: TRBV7-6; j_call: TRBJ2-7; clone_size: NA
cdr3_aa: CASSLRGGVTGELFF; cdr3_nt: TGTGCCAGCAGCTTACGGGGGGGGGTGACCGGGGAGCTGTTTTTT; d_call: TRBD2; v_call: TRBV7-8; j_call: TRBJ2-2; clone_size: NA
cdr3_aa: CASSLTGVRNQPQHF; cdr3_nt: TGTGCCAGCAGCCTGACGGGTGTTCGCAATCAGCCCCAGCATTTT; d_call: NA; v_call: TRBV7-9; j_call: TRBJ1-5; clone_size: NA
cdr3_aa: CASSEVRPGRNTEAFF; cdr3_nt: TGTGCCAGCAGTGAAGTGCGCCCAGGAAGGAACACTGAAGCTTTCTTT; d_call: NA; v_call: TRBV25-1; j_call: TRBJ1-1; clone_size: NA
cdr3_aa: CASSFGQGRDTQYF; cdr3_nt: TGTGCCAGCAGCTTTGGACAGGGTAGAGATACGCAGTATTTT; d_call: TRBD1; v_call: TRBV5-6; j_call: TRBJ2-3; clone_size: NA
cdr3_aa: CASSGSTADTQYF; cdr3_nt: TGTGCCAGCAGTGGATCGACAGCAGATACGCAGTATTTT; d_call: NA; v_call: TRBV2; j_call: TRBJ2-3; clone_size: NA
cdr3_aa: CASALGGSYEQYF; cdr3_nt: TGTGCCAGTGCCTTGGGGGGGTCCTACGAGCAGTACTTC; d_call: TRBD2; v_call: TRBV19; j_call: TRBJ2-7; clone_size: NA
cdr3_aa: CASSRTGDYGYTF; cdr3_nt: TGTGCCAGCAGCAGAACAGGGGACTATGGCTACACCTTC; d_call: TRBD1; v_call: TRBV7-2; j_call: TRBJ1-2; clone_size: NA
cdr3_aa: CASSSTGSGNTIYF; cdr3_nt: TGTGCCAGCAGTTCCACAGGGTCTGGAAACACCATATATTTT; d_call: NA; v_call: TRBV27; j_call: TRBJ1-3; clone_size: once
cdr3_aa: CASSLGSGYNEQFF; cdr3_nt: TGTGCCAGCAGCTTGGGGAGTGGCTACAATGAGCAGTTCTTC; d_call: NA; v_call: TRBV7-2; j_call: TRBJ2-1; clone_size: NA
cdr3_aa: CASSYTTGGGGYTF; cdr3_nt: TGTGCCAGCAGCTACACGACAGGGGGCGGTGGCTACACCTTC; d_call: TRBD1; v_call: TRBV7-6; j_call: TRBJ1-2; clone_size: NA
cdr3_aa: CASSPPGKEGYGYTF; cdr3_nt: TGTGCCAGCAGTCCCCCGGGGAAGGAAGGGTATGGCTACACCTTC; d_call: NA; v_call: TRBV28; j_call: TRBJ1-2; clone_size: NA
cdr3_aa: CASSLASGTDTQYF; cdr3_nt: TGTGCCAGCAGCCTGGCTAGCGGCACAGATACGCAGTATTTT; d_call: NA; v_call: TRBV5-4; j_call: TRBJ2-3; clone_size: NA
cdr3_aa: CASREGAPGGEAFF; cdr3_nt: TGTGCCAGCAGGGAGGGGGCGCCAGGTGGTGAAGCTTTCTTT; d_call: TRBD1; v_call: TRBV6-1; j_call: TRBJ1-1; clone_size: NA
cdr3_aa: CSAQGSSEQFF; cdr3_nt: TGCAGCGCACAGGGTTCTAGTGAGCAGTTCTTC; d_call: NA; v_call: TRBV29-1; j_call: TRBJ2-1; clone_size: NA
cdr3_aa: CASSATGGQRPYGYTF; cdr3_nt: TGTGCCAGCAGCGCTACCGGGGGACAGCGACCCTATGGCTACACCTTC; d_call: TRBD1; v_call: TRBV7-3; j_call: TRBJ1-2; clone_size: NA
cdr3_aa: CASRSRGEGTEAFF; cdr3_nt: TGCGCCAGCAGATCCCGAGGGGAGGGAACTGAAGCTTTCTTT; d_call: NA; v_call: TRBV5-1; j_call: TRBJ1-1; clone_size: NA
cdr3_aa: CASSVTGQGYEPQHF; cdr3_nt: TGTGCCAGCAGTGTTACGGGACAGGGGTATGAGCCCCAGCATTTT; d_call: TRBD1; v_call: TRBV2; j_call: TRBJ1-5; clone_size: NA
cdr3_aa: CASSLKRGSEQYF; cdr3_nt: TGTGCCAGCAGTCTGAAGCGAGGGTCCGAGCAGTACTTC; d_call: NA; v_call: TRBV6-5; j_call: TRBJ2-7; clone_size: NA
cdr3_aa: CASSLRSGDNTEAFF; cdr3_nt: TGTGCCAGCAGCTTAAGGTCGGGGGACAACACTGAAGCTTTCTTT; d_call: NA; v_call: TRBV7-9; j_call: TRBJ1-1; clone_size: NA
cdr3_aa: CASSFLLVAGGPETQYF; cdr3_nt: TGTGCCAGCAGCTTCCTTCTCGTAGCGGGGGGCCCAGAGACCCAGTACTTC; d_call: TRBD2; v_call: TRBV5-6; j_call: TRBJ2-5; clone_size: NA
cdr3_aa: CASSYYTGSTDTQYF; cdr3_nt: TGTGCCAGCAGTTACTATACGGGGAGCACAGATACGCAGTATTTT; d_call: NA; v_call: TRBV6-5; j_call: TRBJ2-3; clone_size: NA
cdr3_aa: CASSIDRSSYEQYF; cdr3_nt: TGTGCCAGTAGTATAGATAGGAGCTCCTACGAGCAGTACTTC; d_call: NA; v_call: TRBV19; j_call: TRBJ2-7; clone_size: NA
cdr3_aa: CASSPGPSRETQYF; cdr3_nt: TGTGCCAGCAGCCCGGGTCCCTCGAGGGAGACCCAGTACTTC; d_call: NA; v_call: TRBV11-1; j_call: TRBJ2-5; clone_size: once
cdr3_aa: CASSDTGARGEQYF; cdr3_nt: TGTGCCAGCAGTGACACAGGGGCTAGGGGGGAGCAGTACTTC; d_call: TRBD1; v_call: TRBV2; j_call: TRBJ2-7; clone_size: NA
cdr3_aa: CASSPGQQETQYF; cdr3_nt: TGTGCCAGCAGCCCGGGACAGCAAGAGACCCAGTACTTC; d_call: TRBD1; v_call: TRBV7-6; j_call: TRBJ2-5; clone_size: NA
cdr3_aa: CASADSIYGYTF; cdr3_nt: TGTGCCAGCGCGGACAGCATCTATGGCTACACCTTC; d_call: NA; v_call: TRBV7-3; j_call: TRBJ1-2; clone_size: NA
cdr3_aa: CASSQSPSSSYEQYF; cdr3_nt: TGCGCCAGCAGCCAATCCCCGTCGAGCTCCTACGAGCAGTACTTC; d_call: NA; v_call: TRBV4-3; j_call: TRBJ2-7; clone_size: NA
cdr3_aa: CASSGTGGPYTEAFF; cdr3_nt: TGCGCCAGCAGCGGGACAGGGGGCCCCTACACTGAAGCTTTCTTT; d_call: TRBD1; v_call: TRBV4-3; j_call: TRBJ1-1; clone_size: NA